Given below is one T cell receptor beta chain in context. This sample stems from a study of blood T cell repertoires in COVID-19. Background on the study: The United States, Italy and Spain supplied acute and convalescent COVID-19 samples.

The CDR3 covers 12 residues. How the authors handled the data: Using reference gene primer amplification, nucleated cell counts were estimated. Libraries were prepared by immunoSEQ multiplex PCR; TCRdb keeps only in-frame clonotypes and omits some of them. V, J and clone size are those of that table, while D and trimming were read from the DNA. The table lists under 250,000 clones, over 70% of them singletons. This chain connects TRBV1 to TRBJ2-3; the D segment call TRBD2 is taken from the table without a DNA check. TRBV1 is shown as a pseudogene. Sequences were obtained from peripheral blood. The receptor was derived from a woman of 80 years or more with acute or convalescent COVID-19. CDR3 coding DNA: TGCACCAGCACGCGACTAGCGGGTACGCAGTATTTT. It translates to CTSTRLAGTQYF.